The 31 T cell receptor beta chains below come from one sample, sequenced in a study of cytomegalovirus exposure and HLA in healthy donors. A multiplex PCR was run with 60 Vbeta primers and 13 Jbeta primers. Clones were read by immunoSEQ multiplex PCR, and TCRdb kept only the in-frame ones, dropping some. The table shows 89,000 or so clones, with about 80% occurring only once. Sequenced: PBMCs. The receptors were gathered from a man aged 18 to 30 in good health and CMV-seropositive.

The chain recombines TRBV27 with TRBJ1-6; TRBD1 might be the D (5 bases). The V and J ends lost 3 bases and 5 bases respectively, with 8 bases between them. Germline-derived CDR1 and CDR2 are MNHEY and SMNVEV (reference sequence). This CDR3 contains 14 residues. The CDR3 coding sequence is TGTGCCAGCAGTTTCTTCAGGGATAATTCACCCCTCCACTTT. Its translation is CASSFFRDNSPLHF.

The rearrangement uses TRBV19 and TRBJ2-5; 7 nucleotides line up with TRBD1. The CDR3 totals 16 residues. After removal of 2 bases from V and 2 bases from J, the junction contained 8 bases not matched to a gene. Germline V gene sequence: CDR1 LNHDA, CDR2 SQIVND (reference sequence). This chain's CDR3 is CASSITGVLGQETQYF. In DNA form, the CDR3 reads TGTGCCAGTAGTATAACAGGGGTCCTAGGGCAAGAGACCCAGTACTTC.

V is TRBV7-6 and J is TRBJ2-7; TRBD1 matches 9 bases. The junction had 2 bases not matched to a gene; V was cut back by 3 bases and J by 2 bases. Germline CDR1 is SGHVS and CDR2 is FNYEAQ. This CDR3 is 14 amino acids long. Written as DNA, the CDR3 is TGTGCCAGCAGCTTCGGGACAGGGACCTACGAGCAGTACTTC. Its protein is CASSFGTGTYEQYF.

The rearrangement uses TRBV27 and TRBJ2-3, with 13 nucleotides matching TRBD2. This CDR3 has 17 amino acids. V shed 5 bases, J shed 2 bases, and the junction held 7 bases outside the gene matches. Looked up from germline, CDR1 is MNHEY and CDR2 is SMNVEV (reference sequence). The CDR3 loop reads CASSPLTSGGSTDTQYF. In DNA, the CDR3 is TGTGCCAGCAGTCCACTGACTAGCGGGGGGTCCACAGATACGCAGTATTTT.

The rearrangement uses TRBV7-9 and TRBJ2-5, with D maybe TRBD2 (5 bases). This CDR3 spans 12 amino acids. Trimming stripped 7 bases from V and 5 bases from J, with 11 bases between. Germline CDR1 SEHNR, CDR2 FQNEAQ (reference sequence). Here the CDR3 reads CASKEVGETQYF. The CDR3 DNA is TGTGCCAGCAAGGAGGTGGGGGAGACCCAGTACTTC.

The V and J genes are TRBV10-2 and TRBJ2-7; a weak D match, TRBD2 (6 bases). This CDR3 is built from 15 residues. Trimming cost V 0 bases and J 3 bases, with 12 bases left between them. Germline assignment: CDR1 WSHSY and CDR2 SAAADI. The CDR3 loop reads CASSESNRGSYEQYF. The CDR3 DNA is TGCGCCAGCAGTGAGTCGAACCGGGGGAGCTACGAGCAGTACTTC.

This sequence joins TRBV11-2 and TRBJ1-4; D unresolved. The CDR3 consists of 16 residues. With 1 base removed from V and 4 bases from J, the gap between germline ends came to 13 bases. Germline CDR1 SGHAT, CDR2 FQNNGV. CDR3 region: CASSLGRDSFNEKLFF. The DNA of the CDR3 is TGTGCCAGCAGCTTAGGTCGCGACTCCTTTAATGAAAAACTGTTTTTT.

CDR3 region: CASSASGGSGNTIYF. The CDR3 DNA reads as TGTGCCAGCAGTGCGTCAGGGGGGTCTGGAAACACCATATATTTT. The chain links TRBV28 to TRBJ1-3, with TRBD1 identical over 7 bases. The CDR3 runs to 15 residues. The germline gives CDR1 MDHEN, CDR2 SYDVKM. V lost 5 bases, J lost 1 base, and 5 bases stayed unmatched. Together with reference TRBV28 and TRBJ1-3, the CDR3 gives the full variable domain: DVKVTQSSRYLVKRTGEKVFLECVQDMDHENMFWYRQDPGLGLRLIYFSYDVKMKEKGDIPEGYSVSREKKERFSLILESASTNQTSMYLCASSASGGSGNTIYFGEGSWLTVV.

This clone was recorded a few times. The chain combines TRBV27 with TRBJ2-5; D may be TRBD2 (5 bases). V gave up 4 bases and J gave up 2 bases, with 8 bases separating them. The CDR3 extends over 13 amino acids. Per the germline V gene, CDR1 is MNHEY and CDR2 is SMNVEV (reference sequence). The CDR3 coding sequence is TGTGCCAGCAGTTACAGCGGACAAGAGACCCAGTACTTC. Residues: CASSYSGQETQYF.

The V call is TRBV7-8, the J call TRBJ2-3; maybe TRBD2 (5 bases). V was pared by 3 bases and J by 0 bases, with 10 bases between. In germline, CDR1 is SGHVS, CDR2 FQNEAQ. This CDR3 comprises 15 residues. The CDR3 region has the DNA TGTGCCAGCAGCTTCCGAGGGATCAGCACAGATACGCAGTATTTT. Protein product: CASSFRGISTDTQYF.

Written as DNA, the CDR3 is TGTGCCACCAGGGACAGAGCCAAAAACATTCAGTACTTC. Protein product: CATRDRAKNIQYF. This rearrangement joins TRBV27 to TRBJ2-4; 7 nucleotides line up with TRBD1. The CDR3 is 13 residues long. The junction had 3 bases not matched to a gene; V was cut back by 10 bases and J by 0 bases. Per germline, CDR1 MNHEY and CDR2 SMNVEV (reference sequence).

J is TRBJ1-2 and V is TRBV28; D call uncertain. The CDR3 has 13 amino acids. Germline lookup yields CDR1 MDHEN and CDR2 SYDVKM. With 7 bases removed from V and 9 bases from J, the gap between germline ends came to 18 bases. This chain's CDR3 is CASITRVAESYTF. The CDR3 DNA is TGTGCCAGCATCACTCGGGTCGCCGAAAGCTACACCTTC.

The chain joins TRBV5-1 to TRBJ2-7, with 7 nucleotides matching TRBD1. V dropped 1 base and J dropped 0; count of bases not matched to a gene: 10. There are 17 residues in the CDR3. CDR1 is SGHRS and CDR2 is YFSETQ in the germline V gene. The CDR3 region has the DNA TGCGCCAGCAGCTTGAAGGGAGTACAGGGGAGCTCCTACGAGCAGTACTTC. Translated, it gives CASSLKGVQGSSYEQYF.

This clone has a single count. The chain joins TRBV5-1 to TRBJ1-1; maybe TRBD1 (5 bases). This CDR3 is 15 amino acids long. With 3 bases removed from V and 0 bases from J, the gap between germline ends came to 12 bases. CDR1 SGHRS and CDR2 YFSETQ come from the germline V gene. The CDR3 coding sequence is TGCGCCAGCAGCTACAGGAATCCAATGAACACTGAAGCTTTCTTT. This gives the protein CASSYRNPMNTEAFF.

Comments on this clone: This specimen includes other DNA sequences encoding the same CDR3. The rearrangement links TRBV27 to TRBJ1-4; TRBD1 might be the D (6 bases). CDR1 MNHEY and CDR2 SMNVEV come from the germline V gene (reference sequence). This CDR3 spans 13 amino acids. V lost 6 bases and J lost 4, with 9 bases in between. In nucleotides, the CDR3 is TGTGCCAGCAGCCCGGACAGTAATGAAAAACTGTTTTTT. Translating gives CASSPDSNEKLFF.

This chain uses TRBV7-9 with TRBJ2-7; D is perhaps TRBD2 (7 bases). There are 16 residues in the CDR3. Germline values: CDR1 SEHNR, CDR2 FQNEAQ (reference sequence). V lost 5 bases and J lost 2, with 19 bases in between. DNA of the CDR3: TGTGCCAGCAGCCCCCGACGGGGAGGGGGAACCTACGAGCAGTACTTC. Translated, it gives CASSPRRGGGTYEQYF.

The gene calls are TRBV5-8 and TRBJ2-2; perhaps TRBD1 as D (5 bases). This CDR3 has 12 residues. CDR1 is SGHTS and CDR2 is YDEGEE in the germline V gene. The V and J ends lost 4 bases and 7 bases respectively, with 8 bases between them. DNA of the CDR3: TGTGCCAGCAGCATTAGGGGCGGGGAGCTGTTTTTT. It codes for CASSIRGGELFF.

This CDR3 reads CASSSSGTSGANVLTF. Here the CDR3 DNA reads TGCGCCAGCAGCTCCTCGGGAACCTCTGGGGCCAACGTCCTGACTTTC. The chain uses TRBV5-1 and TRBJ2-6; tentative D call: TRBD2 (5 bases). From germline, CDR1 is SGHRS and CDR2 YFSETQ. CDR3 length equals 16 residues. Trimming removed 3 bases from V and 0 bases from J, with 10 bases in between.

V and J are TRBV7-8 and TRBJ1-4; D is undetermined. V lost 0 bases, J lost 6 bases, and 11 bases lay in between. This CDR3 region has 15 residues. Germline CDR1 and CDR2: SGHVS and FQNEAQ. CDR3 protein: CASSLAWGGYEKLFF. CDR3 coding DNA: TGTGCCAGCAGCTTAGCTTGGGGAGGATATGAAAAACTGTTTTTT.

The chain links TRBV7-9 to TRBJ2-5; D unresolved. V lost 2 bases, J lost 2 bases, and 9 bases lay in between. Looked up from germline, CDR1 is SEHNR and CDR2 is FQNEAQ (reference sequence). This CDR3 contains 14 residues. This CDR3 reads CASSLKAGQETQYF. In DNA form, the CDR3 reads TGTGCCAGCAGCTTAAAGGCAGGTCAAGAGACCCAGTACTTC.

The chain is built from TRBV28 and TRBJ1-5; D may be TRBD1 (6 bases). The V end lost 6 bases, the J end lost 2 bases, and 11 bases lay between the germline ends. In germline, CDR1 is MDHEN, CDR2 SYDVKM. The length of the CDR3 is 14 residues. The CDR3 is CASSPGGRNQPQHF. DNA of the CDR3: TGTGCCAGCAGCCCGGGGGGCCGCAATCAGCCCCAGCATTTT.

The chain has TRBV13 and TRBJ1-2; TRBD1 agrees at 7 bases. The CDR3 contains 15 residues. V lost 5 bases and J lost 3; bases outside the gene matches: 9. The germline V gene has CDR1 PRHDT and CDR2 FYEKMQ (reference sequence). Written as DNA, the CDR3 is TGTGCCAGCAGCCGCCGAAACAGGGGTGACTATGGCTACACCTTC. Translated: CASSRRNRGDYGYTF.

The V gene is TRBV6-6, the J gene TRBJ2-7; D not resolved. V was cut by 5 bases and J by 4 bases, with 9 bases left in between. Germline-derived CDR1 and CDR2 are MNHNY and SVGAGI (reference sequence). The CDR3 is made up of 12 amino acids. The chain's CDR3 is CASSAQVYEQYF. The CDR3 region has the DNA TGTGCCAGCAGTGCGCAGGTTTACGAGCAGTACTTC.

The rearrangement links TRBV4-1 to TRBJ1-2; D may be TRBD1 (5 bases). The CDR3 loop spans 13 amino acids. Germline V gene sequence: CDR1 MGHRA, CDR2 YSYEKL. The V gene lost 1 base and the J gene lost 11 bases, with 14 bases spanning the gap. The CDR3 protein is CASSQGDYGAYTF. The CDR3 bases are TGCGCCAGCAGCCAAGGAGATTATGGGGCGTACACCTTC.

For this clone: Since the CDR3 does not end with the conserved phenylalanine or tryptophan, this likely comes from a read error. The V and J genes are TRBV15 and TRBJ2-3; D remains unclear. V lost 5 bases and J lost 4, with 7 bases in between. This CDR3 comprises 12 residues. The V gene's germline CDR1 is LNHNV and CDR2 YYDKDF (reference sequence). CDR3 DNA sequence: TGTGCCACCAGCCTCCTCCCAGATACGCAGTATTTG. The encoded protein is CATSLLPDTQYL.

This chain links TRBV19 with TRBJ2-7; 7 bases agree with TRBD1. V trimming: 4 bases; J trimming: 4 bases; junction bases outside the gene matches: 7. Germline loops: CDR1 LNHDA, CDR2 SQIVND (reference sequence). The CDR3 runs 14 residues. The CDR3 nucleotides are TGTGCCAGTAGTAAGGGGACAGCAAGTTACGAGCAGTACTTC. Translation: CASSKGTASYEQYF.

The chain uses TRBV5-4 and TRBJ2-1; D is uncertain. Trimming pared 2 bases from V and 7 bases from J, leaving 7 bases between. CDR3 length equals 12 residues. The germline V gene has CDR1 SGHNT and CDR2 YYREEE (reference sequence). The CDR3 region has the DNA TGTGCCAGCAGCTTCGGTCGTAATGAGCAGTTCTTC. Protein sequence: CASSFGRNEQFF.

The chain carries TRBV10-1 and TRBJ2-2; D may be TRBD2 (5 bases). With 5 bases removed from V and 5 bases from J, the gap between germline ends came to 9 bases. The CDR3 consists of 13 residues. Germline loops: CDR1 WNHNN, CDR2 SYGVQD (reference sequence). The CDR3 bases are TGCGCCAGCAGTACCACGGGGACCGGGGAGCTGTTTTTT. This encodes CASSTTGTGELFF.

The chain has TRBV7-9 and TRBJ2-6; D possibly corresponds to TRBD1 (6 bases). Germline V gene lookup returns CDR1 SEHNR and CDR2 FQNEAQ (reference sequence). The V and J ends lost 5 bases and 0 bases respectively, with 11 bases between them. The CDR3 covers 16 residues. CDR3 sequence: CASSPRQDSGANVLTF. The CDR3 region has the DNA TGTGCCAGCAGCCCCCGACAGGACTCTGGGGCCAACGTCCTGACTTTC.

This clone turned up a few times. The chain carries TRBV6-5 and TRBJ2-7; 10 bases agree with TRBD1. Per germline, CDR1 MNHEY and CDR2 SVGAGI. Unmatched junction bases numbered 12, after V lost 6 bases and J lost 7 bases. This CDR3 comprises 15 residues. CDR3 residues: CASRETGGAPREQYF. The CDR3 nucleotides read TGTGCCAGCAGAGAGACAGGGGGCGCCCCGCGTGAGCAGTACTTC.

This clone has just one count. The chain uses TRBV5-4 and TRBJ1-3; D perhaps matches TRBD1 (6 bases). The CDR3 runs 13 residues. Trimming cost V 1 base and J 4 bases, with 6 bases left between them. The V gene's germline CDR1 is SGHNT and CDR2 YYREEE (reference sequence). The CDR3 spells CASSLTGGNTIYF. CDR3 DNA: TGTGCCAGCAGCTTGACAGGGGGAAACACCATATATTTT.